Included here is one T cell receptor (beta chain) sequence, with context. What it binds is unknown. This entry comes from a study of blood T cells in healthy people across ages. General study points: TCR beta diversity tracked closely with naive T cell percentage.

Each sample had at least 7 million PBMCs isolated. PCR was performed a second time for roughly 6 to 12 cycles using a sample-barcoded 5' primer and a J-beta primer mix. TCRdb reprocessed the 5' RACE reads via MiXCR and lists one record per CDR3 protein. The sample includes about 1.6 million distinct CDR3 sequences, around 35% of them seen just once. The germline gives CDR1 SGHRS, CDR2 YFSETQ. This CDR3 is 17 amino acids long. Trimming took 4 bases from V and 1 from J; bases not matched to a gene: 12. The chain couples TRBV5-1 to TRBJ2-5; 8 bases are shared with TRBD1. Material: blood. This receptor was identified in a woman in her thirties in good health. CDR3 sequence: CASSPDRVGVGQETQYF. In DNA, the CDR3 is TGCGCCAGCAGCCCGGACAGGGTCGGGGTCGGCCAAGAGACCCAGTACTTC.